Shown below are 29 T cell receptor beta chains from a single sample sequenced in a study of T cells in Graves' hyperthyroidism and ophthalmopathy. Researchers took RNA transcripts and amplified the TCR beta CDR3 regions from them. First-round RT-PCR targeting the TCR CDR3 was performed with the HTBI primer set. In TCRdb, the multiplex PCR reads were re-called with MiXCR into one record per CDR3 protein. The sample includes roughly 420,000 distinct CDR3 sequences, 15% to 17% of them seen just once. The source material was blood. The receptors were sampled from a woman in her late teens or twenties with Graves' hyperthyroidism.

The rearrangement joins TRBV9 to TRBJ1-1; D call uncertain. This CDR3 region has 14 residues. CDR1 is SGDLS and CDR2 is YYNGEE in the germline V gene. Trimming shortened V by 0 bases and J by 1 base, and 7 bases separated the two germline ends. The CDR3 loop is CASSVDRANTEAFF. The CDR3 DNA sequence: TGTGCCAGCAGCGTAGATAGAGCGAACACTGAAGCTTTCTTT.

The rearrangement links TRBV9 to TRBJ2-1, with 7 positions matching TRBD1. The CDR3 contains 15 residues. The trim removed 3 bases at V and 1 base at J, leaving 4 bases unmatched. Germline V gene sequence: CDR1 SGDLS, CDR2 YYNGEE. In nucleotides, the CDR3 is TGTGCCAGCAGCGAACAGGGGATATCCTACAATGAGCAGTTCTTC. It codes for CASSEQGISYNEQFF.

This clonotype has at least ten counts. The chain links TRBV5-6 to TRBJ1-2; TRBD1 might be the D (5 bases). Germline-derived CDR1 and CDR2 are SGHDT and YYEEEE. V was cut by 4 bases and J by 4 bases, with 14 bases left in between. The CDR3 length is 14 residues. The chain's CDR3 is CASSQPERGYGYTF. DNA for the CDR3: TGTGCCAGCAGCCAACCTGAGAGGGGCTATGGCTACACCTTC.

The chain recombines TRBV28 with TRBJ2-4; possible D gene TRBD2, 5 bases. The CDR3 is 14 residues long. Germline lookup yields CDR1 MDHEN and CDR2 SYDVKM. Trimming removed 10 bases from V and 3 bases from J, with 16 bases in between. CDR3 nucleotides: TGTGCCACTTTTACGGGAACTAGCAAAAACATTCAGTACTTC. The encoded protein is CATFTGTSKNIQYF.

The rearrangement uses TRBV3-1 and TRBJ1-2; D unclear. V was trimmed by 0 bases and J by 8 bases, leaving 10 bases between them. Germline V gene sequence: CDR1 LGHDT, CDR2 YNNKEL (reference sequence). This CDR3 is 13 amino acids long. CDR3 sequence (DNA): TGTGCCAGCAGCCAAGATAATGGGTGGGGCTACACCTTC. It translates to CASSQDNGWGYTF.

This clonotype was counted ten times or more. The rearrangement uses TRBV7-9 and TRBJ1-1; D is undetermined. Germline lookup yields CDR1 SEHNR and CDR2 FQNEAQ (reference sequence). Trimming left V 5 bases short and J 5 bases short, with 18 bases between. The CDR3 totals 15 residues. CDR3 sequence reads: CASSLGSAWGTEAFF. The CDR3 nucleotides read TGTGCCAGCAGCCTAGGCTCAGCCTGGGGTACTGAAGCTTTCTTT. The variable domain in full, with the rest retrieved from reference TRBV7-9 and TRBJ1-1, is DTGVSQNPRHKITKRGQNVTFRCDPISEHNRLYWYRQTLGQGPEFLTYFQNEAQLEKSRLLSDRFSAERPKGSFSTLEIQRTEQGDSAMYLCASSLGSAWGTEAFFGQGTRLTVV.

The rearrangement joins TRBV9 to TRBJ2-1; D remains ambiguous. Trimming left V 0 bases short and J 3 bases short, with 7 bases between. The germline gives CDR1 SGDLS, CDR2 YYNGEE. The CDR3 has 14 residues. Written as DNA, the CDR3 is TGTGCCAGCAGCGTAGACGTCGGCTACAATGAGCAGTTCTTC. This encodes CASSVDVGYNEQFF. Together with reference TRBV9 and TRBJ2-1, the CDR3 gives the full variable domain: DSGVTQTPKHLITATGQRVTLRCSPRSGDLSVYWYQQSLDQGLQFLIQYYNGEERAKGNILERFSAQQFPDLHSELNLSSLELGDSALYFCASSVDVGYNEQFFGPGTRLTVL.

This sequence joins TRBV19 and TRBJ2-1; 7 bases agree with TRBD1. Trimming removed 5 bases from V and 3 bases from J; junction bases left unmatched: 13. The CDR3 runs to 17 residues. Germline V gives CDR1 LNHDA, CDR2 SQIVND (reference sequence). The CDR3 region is CASSPLPPGGYYNEQFF. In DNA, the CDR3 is TGTGCCAGTAGTCCACTACCCCCAGGGGGTTACTACAATGAGCAGTTCTTC.

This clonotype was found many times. CDR3 loop: CASSLITGMNTEAFF. The DNA for the CDR3 is TGCGCCAGCAGCTTGATCACGGGCATGAACACTGAAGCTTTCTTT. V and J are TRBV5-1 and TRBJ1-1; no reliable D call. Germline V lookup: CDR1 SGHRS, CDR2 YFSETQ. The CDR3 length is 15 residues. Trimming cost V 1 base and J 0 bases, with 10 bases left between them.

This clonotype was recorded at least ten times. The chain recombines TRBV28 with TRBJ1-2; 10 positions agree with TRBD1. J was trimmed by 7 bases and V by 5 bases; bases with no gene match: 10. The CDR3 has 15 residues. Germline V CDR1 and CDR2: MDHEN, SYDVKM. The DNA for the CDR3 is TGTGCCAGCAGTGGATGGGACAGGGGCAGGGGTGGCTACACCTTC. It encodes CASSGWDRGRGGYTF.

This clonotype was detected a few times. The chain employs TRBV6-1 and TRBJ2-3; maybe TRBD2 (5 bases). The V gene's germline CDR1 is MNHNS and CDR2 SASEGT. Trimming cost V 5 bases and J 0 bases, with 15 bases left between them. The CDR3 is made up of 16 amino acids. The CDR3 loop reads CASSLLGGSSTDTQYF. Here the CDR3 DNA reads TGTGCCAGCAGTCTCCTTGGTGGGAGTAGCACAGATACGCAGTATTTT.

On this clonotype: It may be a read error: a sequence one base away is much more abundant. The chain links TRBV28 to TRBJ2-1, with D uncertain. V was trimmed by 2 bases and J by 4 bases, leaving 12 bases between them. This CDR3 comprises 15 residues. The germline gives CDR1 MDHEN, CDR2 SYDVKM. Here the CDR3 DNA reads TGTGCCAGCAGTTTAGTGGCCCCCTCATACAATGAGCAGTTCTTC. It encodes CASSLVAPSYNEQFF. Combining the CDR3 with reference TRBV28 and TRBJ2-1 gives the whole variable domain DVKVTQSSRYLVKRTGEKVFLECVQDMDHENMFWYRQDPGLGLRLIYFSYDVKMKEKGDIPEGYSVSREKKERFSLILESASTNQTSMYLCASSLVAPSYNEQFFGPGTRLTVL.

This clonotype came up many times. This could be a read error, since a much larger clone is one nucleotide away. CDR3 sequence: CTSSYGTSGGNEQFF. Here the CDR3 DNA reads TGTACCAGCAGTTACGGGACTAGCGGGGGCAATGAGCAGTTCTTC. The chain combines TRBV6-2 or TRBV6-3 with TRBJ2-1; 14 nucleotides agree with TRBD2. CDR3 size: 15 residues. The germline CDR1 and CDR2 sequences are MNHEY and SVGEGT.

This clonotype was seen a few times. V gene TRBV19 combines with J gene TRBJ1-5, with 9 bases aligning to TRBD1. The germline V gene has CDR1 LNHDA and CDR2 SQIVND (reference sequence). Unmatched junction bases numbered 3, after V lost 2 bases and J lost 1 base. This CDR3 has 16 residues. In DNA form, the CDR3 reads TGTGCCAGTAGTATACCGACAGGGGGAAGCAATCAGCCCCAGCATTTT. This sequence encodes CASSIPTGGSNQPQHF.

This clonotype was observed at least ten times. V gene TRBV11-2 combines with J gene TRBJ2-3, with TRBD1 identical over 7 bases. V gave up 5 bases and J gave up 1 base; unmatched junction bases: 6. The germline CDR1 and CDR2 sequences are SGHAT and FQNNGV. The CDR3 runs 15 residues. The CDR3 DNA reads TGTGCCAGCAGCCTCCGGGACAGACGCACAGATACGCAGTATTTT. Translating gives CASSLRDRRTDTQYF.

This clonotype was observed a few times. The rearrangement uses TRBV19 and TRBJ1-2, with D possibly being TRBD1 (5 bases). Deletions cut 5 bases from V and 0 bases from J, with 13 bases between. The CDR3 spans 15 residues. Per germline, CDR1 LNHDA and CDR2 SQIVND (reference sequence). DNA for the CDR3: TGTGCCAGTAGTCTTCAACAGGCGACTAACTATGGCTACACCTTC. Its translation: CASSLQQATNYGYTF. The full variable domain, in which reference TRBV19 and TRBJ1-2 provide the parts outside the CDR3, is DGGITQSPKYLFRKEGQNVTLSCEQNLNHDAMYWYRQDPGQGLRLIYYSQIVNDFQKGDIAEGYSVSREKKESFPLTVTSAQKNPTAFYLCASSLQQATNYGYTFGSGTRLTVV.

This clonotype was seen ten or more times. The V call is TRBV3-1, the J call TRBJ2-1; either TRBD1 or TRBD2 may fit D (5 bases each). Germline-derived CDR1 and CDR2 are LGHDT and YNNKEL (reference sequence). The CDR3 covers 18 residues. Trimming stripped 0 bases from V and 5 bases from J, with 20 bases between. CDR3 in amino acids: CASSQEGTGGIRDNEQFF. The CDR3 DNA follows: TGTGCCAGCAGCCAAGAAGGGACCGGAGGAATTAGGGACAATGAGCAGTTCTTC.

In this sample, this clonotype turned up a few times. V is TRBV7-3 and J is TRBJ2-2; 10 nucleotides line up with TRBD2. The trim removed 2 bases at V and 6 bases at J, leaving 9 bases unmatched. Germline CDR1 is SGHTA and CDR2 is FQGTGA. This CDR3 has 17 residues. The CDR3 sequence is CASSLSGASGSAGELFF. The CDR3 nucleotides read TGTGCCAGCAGCTTATCAGGGGCTAGCGGGAGCGCCGGGGAGCTGTTTTTT.

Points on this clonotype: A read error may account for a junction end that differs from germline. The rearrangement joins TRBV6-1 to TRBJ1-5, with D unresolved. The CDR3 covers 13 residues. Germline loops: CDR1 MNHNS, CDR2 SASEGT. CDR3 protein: CASSEVGSQPQHF. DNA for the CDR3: TGTGCCAGCAGCGAAGTAGGGAGTCAGCCCCAGCATTTT.

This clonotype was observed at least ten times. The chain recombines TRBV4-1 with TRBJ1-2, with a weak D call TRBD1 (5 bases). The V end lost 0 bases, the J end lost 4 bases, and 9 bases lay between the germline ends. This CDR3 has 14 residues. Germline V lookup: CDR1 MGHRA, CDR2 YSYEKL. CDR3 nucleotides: TGCGCCAGCAGCCAAGATGGGGGATTCTATGGCTACACCTTC. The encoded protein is CASSQDGGFYGYTF.

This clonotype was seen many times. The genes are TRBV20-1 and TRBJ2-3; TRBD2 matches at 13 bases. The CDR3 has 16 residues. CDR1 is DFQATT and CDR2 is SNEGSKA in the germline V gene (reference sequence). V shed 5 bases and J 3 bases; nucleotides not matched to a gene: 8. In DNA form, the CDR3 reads TGCAGTGCTCCGTCGTTGACTAGCGGGAGGACAGATACGCAGTATTTT. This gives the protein CSAPSLTSGRTDTQYF.

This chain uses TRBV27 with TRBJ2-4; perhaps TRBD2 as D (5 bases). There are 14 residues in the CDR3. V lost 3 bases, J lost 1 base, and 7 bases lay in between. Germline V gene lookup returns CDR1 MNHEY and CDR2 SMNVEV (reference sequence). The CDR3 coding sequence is TGTGCCAGCAGTTTCACGGGGGCCAAAAACATTCAGTACTTC. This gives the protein CASSFTGAKNIQYF.

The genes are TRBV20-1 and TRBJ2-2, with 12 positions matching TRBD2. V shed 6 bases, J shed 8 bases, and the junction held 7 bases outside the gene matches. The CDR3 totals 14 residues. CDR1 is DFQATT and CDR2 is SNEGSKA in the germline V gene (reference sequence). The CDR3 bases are TGCAGTGCCGGGTGGACTAGCGGGAAAGGGGAGCTGTTTTTT. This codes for CSAGWTSGKGELFF.

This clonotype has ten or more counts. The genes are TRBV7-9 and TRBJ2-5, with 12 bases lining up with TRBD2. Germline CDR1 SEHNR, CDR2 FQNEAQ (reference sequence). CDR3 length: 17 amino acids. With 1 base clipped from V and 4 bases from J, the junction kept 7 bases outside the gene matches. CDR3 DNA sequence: TGTGCCAGCAGCTTAGGAGGACTAGCGGGGACTGCAGAGACCCAGTACTTC. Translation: CASSLGGLAGTAETQYF.

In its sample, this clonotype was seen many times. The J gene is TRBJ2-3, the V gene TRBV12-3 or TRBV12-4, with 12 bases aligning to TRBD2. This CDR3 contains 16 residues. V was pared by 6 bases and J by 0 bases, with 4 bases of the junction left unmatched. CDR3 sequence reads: CASSGLAGSSTDTQYF. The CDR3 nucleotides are TGTGCCAGCAGCGGACTAGCGGGATCTAGCACAGATACGCAGTATTTT.

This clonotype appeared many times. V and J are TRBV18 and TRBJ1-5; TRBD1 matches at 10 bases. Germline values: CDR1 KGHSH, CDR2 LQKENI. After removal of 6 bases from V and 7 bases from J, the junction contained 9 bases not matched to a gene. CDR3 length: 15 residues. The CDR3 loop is CASSPGTGDLQPQHF. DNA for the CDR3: TGTGCCAGCTCCCCCGGGACAGGGGATCTGCAGCCCCAGCATTTT.

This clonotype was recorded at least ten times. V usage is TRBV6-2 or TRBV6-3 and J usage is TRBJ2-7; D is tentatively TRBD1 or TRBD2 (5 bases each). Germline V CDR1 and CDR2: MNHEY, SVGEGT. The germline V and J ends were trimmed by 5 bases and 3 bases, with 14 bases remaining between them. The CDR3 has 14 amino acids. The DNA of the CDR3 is TGTGCCAGCAGTCCCTCGGGACGGGGCTACGAGCAGTACTTC. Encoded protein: CASSPSGRGYEQYF.

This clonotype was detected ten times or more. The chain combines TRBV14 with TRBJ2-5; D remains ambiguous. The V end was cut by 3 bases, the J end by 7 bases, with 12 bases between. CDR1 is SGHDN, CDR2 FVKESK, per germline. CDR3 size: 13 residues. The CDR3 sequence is CASSQFRSATQYF. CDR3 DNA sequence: TGTGCCAGCAGCCAGTTTCGGAGTGCGACCCAGTACTTC.

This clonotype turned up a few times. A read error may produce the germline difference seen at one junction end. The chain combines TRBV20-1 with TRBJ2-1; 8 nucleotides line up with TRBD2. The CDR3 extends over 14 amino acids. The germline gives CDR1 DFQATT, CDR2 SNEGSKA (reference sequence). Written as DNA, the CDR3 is TGCAGTACTAGCGGTCTTGGCGGGACTGGTGAGCAGTTCTTC. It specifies CSTSGLGGTGEQFF.